Listed below are T cell receptor beta chains from one sample, sequenced in a study of cytomegalovirus exposure and HLA in healthy donors. The assay was immunoSEQ multiplex PCR, and TCRdb's table has in-frame clones only and misses some. The sample carries about 120,000 clones, around 66% recorded once. The source material was PBMCs. These receptors all come from a man in his late teens or twenties in good health and CMV-seronegative. CDR3s include the opening cysteine and the closing phenylalanine or tryptophan.

j_gene,v_gene,CDR3aa
TRBJ1-1,TRBV7-9,CASSRQDTEAFF
TRBJ2-2,TRBV30,CAWSAPAGELFF
TRBJ2-3,TRBV5-1,CASILRTGFGDTQYF
TRBJ1-1,TRBV29-1,CSVEPMTGDTEAFF
TRBJ1-2,TRBV7-2,CASSLAQQGMGGYTF
TRBJ1-1,TRBV27,CASSLTGRTEAFF
TRBJ2-7,TRBV6-5,CASSYPGVRGAQYF
TRBJ1-4,TRBV28,CASSLYRGEKLFF
TRBJ1-3,TRBV19,CASSLRRGSTRTSGNTIYF
TRBJ2-1,TRBV6-5,CASSPSGGPYNEQFF
TRBJ2-3,TRBV5-1,CASSWRGFQDTQYF
TRBJ2-7,TRBV4-1,CASSPDTGPAYEQYF
TRBJ1-4,TRBV10-2,CASTRATNEKLFF
TRBJ2-5,TRBV10-3,CAISESRVGGKETQYF
TRBJ1-4,TRBV7-2,CASSINRGPNEKLFF
TRBJ2-7,TRBV9,CASSVDPAGVKDEQYF
TRBJ2-1,TRBV30,CAWNPGQSSYNEQFF
TRBJ2-5,TRBV30,CAWIGGRAGGSWETQYF
TRBJ1-3,TRBV9,CASSGQGIRNTIYF
TRBJ2-6,TRBV5-1,CASSNGQGAVGANVLTF
TRBJ2-7,TRBV2,CASSTGQIYEQYF
TRBJ1-5,TRBV19,CASCTERGQPQHF
TRBJ2-6,TRBV10-3,CAISEGATNGANVLTF
TRBJ2-5,TRBV30,CAWSEDRGRETQYF
TRBJ1-1,TRBV19,CASSQGTGRNTEAFF
TRBJ2-3,TRBV9,CASSVGGRTDTQYF
TRBJ1-1,TRBV7-9,CASSLSRGESRAAFF
TRBJ2-6,TRBV5-1,CASSWGGAGANVLTF
TRBJ2-1,TRBV6-6,CASTSGTSGYNEQFF
TRBJ2-7,TRBV30,CAWGDSERFVGEQYF
TRBJ2-1,TRBV6-6,CASSYTLAPMGEQFF
TRBJ2-3,TRBV19,CASSEGQRAQYF
TRBJ1-5,TRBV27,CASSSYTGAFNQPQHF
TRBJ1-2,TRBV5-1,CASSPRAGDWGYTF
TRBJ1-2,TRBV15,CATTPRHRGQNYGYTF
TRBJ2-1,TRBV7-6,CASRSKTGAYNEQFF
TRBJ2-1,TRBV4-3,CASSRGQGKYNEQFF
TRBJ2-1,TRBV30,CAWSVGLGNEQFF
TRBJ1-5,TRBV6-6,CASSYITYQPQHF
TRBJ2-3,TRBV5-1,CASSQLAVADTQYF
TRBJ1-2,TRBV27,CASSFSVNYGYTF
TRBJ1-2,TRBV9,CASSGWDRGDYGYTF
TRBJ1-5,TRBV7-9,CASSYYSNQPQHF
-,TRBV21-1,CASLSDRSSYEQYF